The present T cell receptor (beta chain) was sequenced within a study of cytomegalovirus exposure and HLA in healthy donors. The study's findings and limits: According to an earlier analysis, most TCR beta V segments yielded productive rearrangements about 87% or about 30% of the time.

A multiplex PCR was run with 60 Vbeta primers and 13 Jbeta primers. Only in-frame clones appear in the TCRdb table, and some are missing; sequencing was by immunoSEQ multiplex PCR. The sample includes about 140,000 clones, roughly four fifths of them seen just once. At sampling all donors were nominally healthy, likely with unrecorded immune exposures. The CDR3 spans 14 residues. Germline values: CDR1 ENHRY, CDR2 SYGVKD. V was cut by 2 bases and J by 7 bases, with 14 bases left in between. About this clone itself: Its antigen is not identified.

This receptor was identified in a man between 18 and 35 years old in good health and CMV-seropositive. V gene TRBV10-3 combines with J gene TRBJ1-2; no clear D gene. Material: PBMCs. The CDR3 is CAISETGGVGGYTF. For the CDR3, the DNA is TGTGCCATCAGTGAGACCGGCGGGGTAGGTGGCTACACCTTC.